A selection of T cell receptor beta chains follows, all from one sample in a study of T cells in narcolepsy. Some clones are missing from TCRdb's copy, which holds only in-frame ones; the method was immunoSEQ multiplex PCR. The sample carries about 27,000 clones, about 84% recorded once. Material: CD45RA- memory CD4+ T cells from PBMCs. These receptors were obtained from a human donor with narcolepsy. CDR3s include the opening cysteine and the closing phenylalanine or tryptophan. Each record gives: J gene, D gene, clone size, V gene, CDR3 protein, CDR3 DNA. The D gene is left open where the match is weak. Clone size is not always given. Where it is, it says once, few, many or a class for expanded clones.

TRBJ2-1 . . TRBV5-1 CASSLGDGRYNEQFF TGCGCCAGCAGCTTGGGGGACGGACGCTACAATGAGCAGTTCTTC
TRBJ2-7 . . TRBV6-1 CASTIGQNYVYEQYF TGTGCCAGCACGATAGGACAGAACTACGTCTACGAGCAGTACTTC
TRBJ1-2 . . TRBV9 CASSVGQSYYGYTF TGTGCCAGCAGCGTTGGACAGTCTTACTATGGCTACACCTTC
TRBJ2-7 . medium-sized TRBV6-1 CASRHHQGKSYEQYF TGTGCCAGCAGGCACCATCAGGGGAAGAGCTACGAGCAGTACTTC
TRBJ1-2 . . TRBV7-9 CASSLRDIYGYTF TGTGCCAGCAGCTTAAGGGACATCTATGGCTACACCTTC
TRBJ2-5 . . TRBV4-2 CASSQGGVQETQYF TGTGCCAGCAGCCAAGGGGGTGTCCAAGAGACCCAGTACTTC
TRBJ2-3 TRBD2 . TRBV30 CAWSAASGGALDTQYF TGTGCCTGGAGTGCGGCTAGCGGGGGGGCATTAGATACGCAGTATTTT
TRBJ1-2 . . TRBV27 CASSPILRGDGYTF TGTGCCAGCAGTCCAATCTTACGGGGGGATGGCTACACCTTC
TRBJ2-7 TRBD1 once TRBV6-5 CASILGQHSYEQYF TGTGCCAGCATTCTGGGACAGCACTCCTACGAGCAGTACTTC
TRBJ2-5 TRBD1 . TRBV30 CAWSVRTGILEEQYF TGTGCCTGGAGTGTGCGGACAGGGATCCTAGAAGAGCAGTACTTC
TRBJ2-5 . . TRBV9 CASSVGNLPEETQYF TGTGCCAGCAGCGTAGGTAACTTGCCCGAAGAGACCCAGTACTTC
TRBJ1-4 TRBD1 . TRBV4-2 CASSQEDRARTNEKLFF TGTGCCAGCAGCCAAGAAGACAGGGCCCGGACTAATGAAAAACTGTTTTTT
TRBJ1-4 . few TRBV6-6 CASSYFATNEKLFF TGTGCCAGCAGTTACTTTGCAACTAATGAAAAACTGTTTTTT
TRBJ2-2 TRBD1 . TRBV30 CAWSVETGPATGELFF TGTGCCTGGAGTGTAGAGACAGGGCCCGCCACCGGGGAGCTGTTTTTT
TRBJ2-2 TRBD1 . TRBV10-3 CAISPGTGSTGELFF TGTGCCATCAGTCCCGGGACAGGGTCAACCGGGGAGCTGTTTTTT
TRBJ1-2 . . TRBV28 CASRPGSTPSYTF TGTGCCAGCAGACCCGGGTCCACACCCAGCTACACCTTC
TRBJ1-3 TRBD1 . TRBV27 CASSLTGVHSGNTIYF TGTGCCAGCAGCCTAACAGGGGTTCACTCTGGAAACACCATATATTTT
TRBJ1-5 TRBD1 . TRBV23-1 CASSPAGQDRGQPQHF TGCGCCAGCAGCCCTGCGGGACAGGATAGAGGTCAGCCCCAGCATTTT
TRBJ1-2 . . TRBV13 CASSLGGVNYGYTF TGTGCCAGCAGCTTAGGTGGGGTTAACTATGGCTACACCTTC
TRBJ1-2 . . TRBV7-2 CASSLARTDYYGYTF TGTGCCAGCAGCTTAGCGCGGACAGACTACTATGGCTACACCTTC
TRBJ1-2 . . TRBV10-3 CAISPDTSYGYTF TGTGCCATCAGCCCGGACACCTCCTATGGCTACACCTTC
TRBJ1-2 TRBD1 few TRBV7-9 CASSLAGQPYGYTF TGTGCCAGCAGCTTGGCGGGACAGCCCTATGGCTACACCTTC
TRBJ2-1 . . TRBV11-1 CASSLELARFNEQFF TGTGCCAGCAGCTTAGAGCTAGCCCGTTTTAATGAGCAGTTCTTC
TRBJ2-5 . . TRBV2 CASSGGTVRETQYF TGTGCCAGCAGTGGGGGGACTGTCAGAGAGACCCAGTACTTC
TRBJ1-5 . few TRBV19 CATSDTGQGQPQHF TGTGCCACCTCTGACACCGGGCAGGGTCAGCCCCAGCATTTT
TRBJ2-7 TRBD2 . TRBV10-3 CAIATSGGMREQYF TGTGCCATCGCAACCAGCGGGGGGATGCGCGAGCAGTACTTC
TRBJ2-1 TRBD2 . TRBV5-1 CASSLVVSGGAGAYNEQFF TGCGCCAGCAGCTTGGTGGTTAGCGGGGGGGCCGGGGCCTACAATGAGCAGTTCTTC